The clone carrying this T cell receptor (beta chain) turned up a few times. The CDR3 covers 19 residues. After removal of 6 bases from V and 3 bases from J, the junction contained 13 bases not matched to a gene. Germline CDR1 is MNHEY and CDR2 is SVGEGT. This sample was taken from a study of blood T cell repertoires in COVID-19. At the level of the study: The samples span acute and convalescent COVID-19 from the United States, Italy and Spain.

Profiling relied on immunoSEQ multiplex PCR, and the TCRdb table lists in-frame clones only, not all of them. The sample lists around 77,000 clones, approximately 85% seen once, with 5.1% in the top ten. This sequence joins TRBV6-2 or TRBV6-3 and TRBJ2-3, with TRBD2 identical over 15 bases. The sequence came from a man older than 75 with acute or convalescent COVID-19. Sequenced material: peripheral blood. In nucleotides, the CDR3 is TGTGCCAGCAGCCCTGGCTTCTGGACTAGCGGGAGGGTTACAGATACGCAGTATTTT. As protein: CASSPGFWTSGRVTDTQYF.